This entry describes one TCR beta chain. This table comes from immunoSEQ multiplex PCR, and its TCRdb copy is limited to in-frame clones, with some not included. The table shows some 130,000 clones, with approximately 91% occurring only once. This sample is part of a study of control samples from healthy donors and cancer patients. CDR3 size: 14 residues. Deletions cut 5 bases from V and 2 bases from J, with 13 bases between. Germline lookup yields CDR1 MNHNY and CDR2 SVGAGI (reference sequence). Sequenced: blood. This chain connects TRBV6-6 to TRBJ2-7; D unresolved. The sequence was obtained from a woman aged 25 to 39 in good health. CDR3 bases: TGTGCCAGCAGTCCCTCCGCGCCGACCTACGAGCAGTACTTC. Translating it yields CASSPSAPTYEQYF.